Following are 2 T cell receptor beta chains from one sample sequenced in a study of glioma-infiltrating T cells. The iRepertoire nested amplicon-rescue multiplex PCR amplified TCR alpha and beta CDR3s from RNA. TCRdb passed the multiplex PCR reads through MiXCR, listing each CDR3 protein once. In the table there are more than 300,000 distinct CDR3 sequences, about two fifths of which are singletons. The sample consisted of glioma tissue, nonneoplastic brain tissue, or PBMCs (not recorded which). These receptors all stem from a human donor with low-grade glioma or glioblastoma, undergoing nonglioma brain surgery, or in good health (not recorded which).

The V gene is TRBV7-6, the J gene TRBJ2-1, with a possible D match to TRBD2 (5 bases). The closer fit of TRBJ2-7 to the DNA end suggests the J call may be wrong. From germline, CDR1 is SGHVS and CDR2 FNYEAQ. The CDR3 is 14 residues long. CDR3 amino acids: CASAPSGNPYEQYF. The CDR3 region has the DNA TGTGCCAGCGCCCCGAGCGGTAACCCCTACGAGCAGTACTTC.

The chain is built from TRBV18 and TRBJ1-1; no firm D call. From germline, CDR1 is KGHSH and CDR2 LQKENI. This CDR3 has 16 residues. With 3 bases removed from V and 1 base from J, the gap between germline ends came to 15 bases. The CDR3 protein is CASSPRTGSRNTEAFF. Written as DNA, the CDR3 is TGTGCCAGCTCACCCCGGACGGGCTCCAGGAACACTGAAGCTTTCTTT.